The present T cell receptor (beta chain) was sequenced within a study of shared clonotypes between healthy human individuals. The V end was cut by 0 bases, the J end by 5 bases, with 14 bases between. This CDR3 has 15 residues. Germline CDR1 reads SGDLS; CDR2 reads YYNGEE. Study results and caveats: Larger estimated richness was generally seen in naive subsets than in memory subsets.

As regards this clone: Antigen: not known.

Some clones are missing from TCRdb's copy, which holds only in-frame ones; the method was immunoSEQ multiplex PCR. The sample holds over a million clones, 98% seen once. This chain uses TRBV9 with TRBJ2-5; maybe TRBD1 (5 bases). This TCR derives from a man aged 30 to 39 in good health. Specimen: naive CD4+ T cells sorted from blood. Subset given: CD45RA+ positively selected. DNA for the CDR3: TGTGCCAGCAGCGTAGCTGGTACTCAGGGTGAGACCCAGTACTTC. Protein sequence: CASSVAGTQGETQYF.